Below, 5 T cell receptor beta chains from the same sample are listed, as sequenced in a study of blood T cell repertoires in COVID-19. The repertoire was sequenced with immunoSEQ multiplex PCR; TCRdb's copy has only in-frame clones and lacks some. This sample has tens of thousands of clones, with about 70% found just once. The material sequenced was peripheral blood. The receptors here all came from a woman aged 55 to 70 in a cohort sampled during active or convalescent COVID-19.

This chain connects TRBV6-6 to TRBJ1-2; 9 bases align to TRBD1. The CDR3 runs 14 residues. V lost 4 bases, J lost 7 bases, and 7 bases stayed unmatched. The V gene's germline CDR1 is MNHNY and CDR2 SVGAGI (reference sequence). For the CDR3, the DNA is TGTGCCAGCAGTTCCCAACAGGGGGCCTTTGGCTACACCTTC. This sequence encodes CASSSQQGAFGYTF.

The genes are TRBV29-1 and TRBJ2-7, with 8 bases matching TRBD1. The V segment lost 3 bases and the J segment 3 bases; nucleotides outside the gene matches: 4. CDR3 size: 13 residues. From germline, CDR1 is SQVTM and CDR2 ANQGSEA. The CDR3 nucleotides read TGCAGCGTTGAGGGTGGACAGGGCTACGAGCAGTACTTC. As protein: CSVEGGQGYEQYF.

The chain joins TRBV6-5 to TRBJ1-4; TRBD1 matches 11 bases. Trimming at V came to 3 bases and at J to 8 bases, leaving 8 bases not matched to a gene. The CDR3 extends over 16 amino acids. Germline V gives CDR1 MNHEY, CDR2 SVGAGI. The DNA of the CDR3 is TGTGCCAGCAGTTATAAGGACAGGGGGCGCCACGAAAAACTGTTTTTT. This translates into CASSYKDRGRHEKLFF.

This chain links TRBV11-2 with TRBJ1-6, with 7 nucleotides matching TRBD1. After removal of 5 bases from V and 3 bases from J, the junction contained 10 bases not matched to a gene. Germline values: CDR1 SGHAT, CDR2 FQNNGV. This CDR3 comprises 17 residues. The CDR3 here is CASSPPRQGLYNSPLHF. CDR3 nucleotides: TGTGCCAGCAGCCCACCCCGACAGGGTCTCTATAATTCACCCCTCCACTTT.

The V and J genes are TRBV6-5 and TRBJ1-4; 8 nucleotides line up with TRBD1. The CDR3 length is 15 residues. Unmatched junction bases numbered 5, after V lost 5 bases and J lost 3 bases. Germline loops: CDR1 MNHEY, CDR2 SVGAGI. CDR3 sequence: CASSKGQAANEKLFF. In DNA, the CDR3 is TGTGCCAGCAGTAAGGGACAGGCGGCTAATGAAAAACTGTTTTTT.